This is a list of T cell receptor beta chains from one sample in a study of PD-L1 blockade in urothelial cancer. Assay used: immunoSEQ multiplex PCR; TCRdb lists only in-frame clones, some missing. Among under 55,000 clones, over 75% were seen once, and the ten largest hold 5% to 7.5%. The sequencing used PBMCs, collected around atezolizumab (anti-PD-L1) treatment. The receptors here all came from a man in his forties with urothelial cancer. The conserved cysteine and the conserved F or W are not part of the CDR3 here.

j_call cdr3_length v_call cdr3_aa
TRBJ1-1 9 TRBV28 ASSSDRGAF
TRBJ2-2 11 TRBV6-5 ASRDRSTGELF
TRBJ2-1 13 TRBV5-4 ASSLGQGFANEQF
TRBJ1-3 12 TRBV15 ATSFREAGNTIY
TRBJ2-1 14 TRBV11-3 ASSPSGTGISSEQF
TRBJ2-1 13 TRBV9 ASSPDTTSYNEQF
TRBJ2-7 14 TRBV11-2 ASSPNQRTGTYEQY
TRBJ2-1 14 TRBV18 ASSPSSGLAGGEQF
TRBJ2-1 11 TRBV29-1 SAVRARANEQF
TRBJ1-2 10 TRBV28 ASSSLGVGYT
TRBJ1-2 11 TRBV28 ASSSDPGQGYT
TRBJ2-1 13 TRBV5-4 ASSSPGTPNNEQF
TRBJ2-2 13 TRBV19 ASSSGPGRFGELF
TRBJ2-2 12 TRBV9 ASSVAQNTGELF
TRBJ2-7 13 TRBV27 ASSIGTGSSYEQY
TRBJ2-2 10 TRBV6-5 ASSFGGGELF
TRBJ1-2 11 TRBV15 ATSMDSYYGYT
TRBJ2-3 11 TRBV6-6 ASSYSSLDTQY
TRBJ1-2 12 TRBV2 ASSKGGTNYGYT
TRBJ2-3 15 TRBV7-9 ASSSMTGVSFRDTQY
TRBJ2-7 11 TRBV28 ASSYSESYEQY
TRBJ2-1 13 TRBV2 ASSGPQGPYNEQF
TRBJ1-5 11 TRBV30 AWSGSGFQPQH
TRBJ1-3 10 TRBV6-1 ASSVTGNTIY
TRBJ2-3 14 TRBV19 ASRDPGTSGTDTQY
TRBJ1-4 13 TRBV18 ASSPDIFGDEKLF
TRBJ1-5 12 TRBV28 ASRSGGAGQPQH
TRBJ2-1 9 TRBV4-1 ASSQETRQF
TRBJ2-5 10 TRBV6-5 ALQAPQGTQY
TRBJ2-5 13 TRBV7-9 ASSTNRGYQETQY
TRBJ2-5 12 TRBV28 ASSLFAARETQY
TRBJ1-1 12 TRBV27 ASSPLAVNTEAF
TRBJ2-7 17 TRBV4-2 ASSQDPATVAGAPYEQY
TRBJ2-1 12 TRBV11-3 ASSILPGEGEQF
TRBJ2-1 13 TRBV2 ASSFLAGPINEQF
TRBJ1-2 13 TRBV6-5 ASSYSGTARDGYT
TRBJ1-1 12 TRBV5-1 ASSLGTVSTEAF
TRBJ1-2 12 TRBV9 ASSVAPEGDGYT
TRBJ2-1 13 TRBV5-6 ASSFGNSALNEQF
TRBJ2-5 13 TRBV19 ASSARTGGKETQY
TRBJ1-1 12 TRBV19 ASSTPGGSAEAF
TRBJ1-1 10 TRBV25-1 ASSTPGRGAF
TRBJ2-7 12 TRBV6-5 ASADRVQSYEQY
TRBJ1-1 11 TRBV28 ASSFAGITEAF
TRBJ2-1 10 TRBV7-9 ASSPSYNEQF
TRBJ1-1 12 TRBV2 ASSRQGVSTEAF
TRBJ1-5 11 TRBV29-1 SVLPTGGQPQH
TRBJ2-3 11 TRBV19 ASSPRGTDTQY
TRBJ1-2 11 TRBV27 ASSLQGKYGYT